The source of this TCR beta chain is a study of beta chain features in type 1 diabetes. Study-level points and caveats: TCRB rearrangement may or may not be influenced by HLA type; here this remained unresolved. Shortening of TCRB CDR3s, moderate but significant, appeared in all four CD4+ subsets of Type 1 diabetes patients. Cells carrying high TCR expression could end up over-represented when cDNA is sequenced.

Expressed TCRB transcripts were sequenced after all isolated RNA was converted to cDNA. Sequencing used immunoSEQ multiplex PCR; TCRdb keeps in-frame clones, though not all of them. The repertoire holds 200,000 to 300,000 clones, with around 21% as singletons. Points on this clone: Its cognate antigen is unknown.

The CDR3 covers 15 residues. V lost 4 bases, J lost 1 base, and 3 bases stayed unmatched. Germline V gene sequence: CDR1 MNHEY, CDR2 SVGAGI. The J gene is TRBJ2-1, the V gene TRBV6-5, with 8 bases matching TRBD1. This TCR derives from a woman aged 40 to 50 with type 1 diabetes. The sample was naive CD4+ T cells from blood. The CDR3 protein is CASSFTGGSYNEQFF. The CDR3 DNA follows: TGTGCCAGCAGTTTTACAGGGGGGTCCTACAATGAGCAGTTCTTC.